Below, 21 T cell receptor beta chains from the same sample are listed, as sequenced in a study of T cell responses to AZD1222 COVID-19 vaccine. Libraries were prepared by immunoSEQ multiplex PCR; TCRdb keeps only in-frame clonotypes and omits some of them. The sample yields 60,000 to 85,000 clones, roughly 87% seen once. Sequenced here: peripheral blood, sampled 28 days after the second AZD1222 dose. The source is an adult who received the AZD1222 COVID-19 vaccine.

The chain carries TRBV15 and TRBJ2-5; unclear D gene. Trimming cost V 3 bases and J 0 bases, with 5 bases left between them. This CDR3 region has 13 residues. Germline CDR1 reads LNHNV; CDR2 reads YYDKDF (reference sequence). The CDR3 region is CATSSRNQETQYF. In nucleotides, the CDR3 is TGTGCCACCAGCAGTAGAAACCAAGAGACCCAGTACTTC.

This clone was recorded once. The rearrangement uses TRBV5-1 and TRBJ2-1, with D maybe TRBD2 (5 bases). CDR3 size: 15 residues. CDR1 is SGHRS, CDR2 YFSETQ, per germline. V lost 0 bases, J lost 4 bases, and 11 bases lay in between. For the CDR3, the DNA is TGCGCCAGCAGCTTGGGGGAAACGGGGTACAATGAGCAGTTCTTC. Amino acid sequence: CASSLGETGYNEQFF.

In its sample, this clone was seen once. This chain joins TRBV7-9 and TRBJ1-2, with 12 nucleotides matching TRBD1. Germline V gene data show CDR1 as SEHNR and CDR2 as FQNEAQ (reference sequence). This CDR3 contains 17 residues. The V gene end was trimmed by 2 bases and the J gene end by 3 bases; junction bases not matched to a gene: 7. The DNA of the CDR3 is TGTGCCAGCAGCTTACCCGGGACAGGGGGCGCCCACTATGGCTACACCTTC. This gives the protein CASSLPGTGGAHYGYTF. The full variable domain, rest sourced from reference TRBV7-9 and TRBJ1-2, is DTGVSQNPRHKITKRGQNVTFRCDPISEHNRLYWYRQTLGQGPEFLTYFQNEAQLEKSRLLSDRFSAERPKGSFSTLEIQRTEQGDSAMYLCASSLPGTGGAHYGYTFGSGTRLTVV.

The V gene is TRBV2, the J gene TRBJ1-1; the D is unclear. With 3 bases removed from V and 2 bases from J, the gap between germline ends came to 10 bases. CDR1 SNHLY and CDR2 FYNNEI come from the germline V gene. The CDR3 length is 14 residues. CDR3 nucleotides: TGTGCCAGCAGTGACTCTGGGCCTAACACTGAAGCTTTCTTT. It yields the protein CASSDSGPNTEAFF.

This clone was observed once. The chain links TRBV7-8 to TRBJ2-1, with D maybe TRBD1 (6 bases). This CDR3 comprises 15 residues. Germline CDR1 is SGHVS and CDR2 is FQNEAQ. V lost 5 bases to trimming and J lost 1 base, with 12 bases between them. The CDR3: CASSGDNWSYNEQFF. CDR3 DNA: TGTGCCAGCAGCGGGGACAACTGGTCCTACAATGAGCAGTTCTTC.

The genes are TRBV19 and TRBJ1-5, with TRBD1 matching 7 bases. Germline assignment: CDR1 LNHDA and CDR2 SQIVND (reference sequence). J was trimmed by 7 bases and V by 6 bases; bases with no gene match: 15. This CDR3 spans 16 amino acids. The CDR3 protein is CASSGWTGSGGQPQHF. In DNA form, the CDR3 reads TGTGCCAGTAGCGGCTGGACAGGCTCCGGTGGACAGCCCCAGCATTTT.

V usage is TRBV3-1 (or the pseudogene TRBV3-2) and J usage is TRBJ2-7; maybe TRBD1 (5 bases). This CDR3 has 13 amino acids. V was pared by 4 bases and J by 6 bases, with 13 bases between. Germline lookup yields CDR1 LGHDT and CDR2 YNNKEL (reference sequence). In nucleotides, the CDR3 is TGTGCCAGCAGCCCCAGGGTACCGCGCGAGCAGTACTTC. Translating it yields CASSPRVPREQYF.

CDR3 amino acids: CASSQSGSLGSGNTIYF. As DNA, the CDR3 is TGCGCCAGCAGTCAATCTGGAAGCCTGGGCTCTGGAAACACCATATATTTT. The V and J genes are TRBV23-1 and TRBJ1-3; D gene ambiguous. TRBV23-1 is assigned to the ORF class and has an uncertain function. CDR3 length: 17 residues. Trimming took 0 bases from V and 0 from J, leaving 12 bases between them.

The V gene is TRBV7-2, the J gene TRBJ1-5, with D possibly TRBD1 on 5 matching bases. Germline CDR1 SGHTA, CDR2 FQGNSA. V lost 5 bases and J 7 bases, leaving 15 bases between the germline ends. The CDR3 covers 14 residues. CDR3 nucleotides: TGTGCCAGCAGCGCCGGGGCGCCACGGCAGCCCCAGCATTTT. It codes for CASSAGAPRQPQHF.

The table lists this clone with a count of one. CDR3 region: CASNGHDANYGYTF. DNA of the CDR3: TGTGCCAGCAACGGTCACGATGCTAACTATGGCTACACCTTC. The V and J genes are TRBV28 and TRBJ1-2, with D uncertain. There are 14 residues in the CDR3. Germline lookup yields CDR1 MDHEN and CDR2 SYDVKM. The V and J ends lost 7 bases and 0 bases respectively, with 12 bases between them.

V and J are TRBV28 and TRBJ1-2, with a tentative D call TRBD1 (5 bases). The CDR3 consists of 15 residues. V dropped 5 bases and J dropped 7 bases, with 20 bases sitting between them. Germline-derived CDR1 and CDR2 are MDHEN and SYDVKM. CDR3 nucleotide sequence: TGTGCCAGCAGTCCCGCCGGGCAGGGAAAAGGTGGCTACACCTTC. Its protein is CASSPAGQGKGGYTF.

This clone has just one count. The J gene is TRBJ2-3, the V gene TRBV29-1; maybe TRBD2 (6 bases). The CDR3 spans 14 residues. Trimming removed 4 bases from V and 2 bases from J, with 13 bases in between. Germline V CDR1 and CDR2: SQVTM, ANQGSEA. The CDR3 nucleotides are TGCAGCGTTGTGGGGGGATCCGACACAGATACGCAGTATTTT. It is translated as CSVVGGSDTDTQYF.

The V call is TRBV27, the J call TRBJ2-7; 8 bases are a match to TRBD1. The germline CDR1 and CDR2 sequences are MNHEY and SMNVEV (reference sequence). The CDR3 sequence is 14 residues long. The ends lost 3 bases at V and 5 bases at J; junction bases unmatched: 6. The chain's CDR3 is CASSLDREVHEQYF. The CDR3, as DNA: TGTGCCAGCAGTTTGGACAGGGAGGTCCACGAGCAGTACTTC.

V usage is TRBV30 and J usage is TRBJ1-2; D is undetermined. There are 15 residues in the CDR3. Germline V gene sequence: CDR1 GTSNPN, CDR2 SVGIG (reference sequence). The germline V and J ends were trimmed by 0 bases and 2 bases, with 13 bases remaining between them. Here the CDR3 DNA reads TGTGCCTGGAGTGTGACGCGATATACCAACTATGGCTACACCTTC. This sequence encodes CAWSVTRYTNYGYTF.

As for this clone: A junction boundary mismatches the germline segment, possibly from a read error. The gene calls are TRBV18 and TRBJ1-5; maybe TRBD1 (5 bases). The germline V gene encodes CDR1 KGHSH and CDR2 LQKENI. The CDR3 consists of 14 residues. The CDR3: CASSRGGENQPQHF. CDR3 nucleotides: TGTGCCAGCTCACGCGGGGGGGAAAATCAGCCTCAGCATTTT.

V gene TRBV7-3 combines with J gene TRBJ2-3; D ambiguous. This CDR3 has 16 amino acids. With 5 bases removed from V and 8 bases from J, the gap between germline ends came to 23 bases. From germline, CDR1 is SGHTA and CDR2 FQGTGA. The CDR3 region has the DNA TGTGCCAGCAGCCTCTACCACGACGCATACGGCCCTACGCAGTATTTT. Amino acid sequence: CASSLYHDAYGPTQYF.

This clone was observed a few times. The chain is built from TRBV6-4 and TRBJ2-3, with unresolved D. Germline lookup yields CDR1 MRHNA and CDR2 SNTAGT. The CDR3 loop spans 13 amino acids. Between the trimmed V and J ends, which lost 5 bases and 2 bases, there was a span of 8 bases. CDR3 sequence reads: CASSTATTDTQYF. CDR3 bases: TGTGCCAGCAGTACAGCTACCACAGATACGCAGTATTTT.

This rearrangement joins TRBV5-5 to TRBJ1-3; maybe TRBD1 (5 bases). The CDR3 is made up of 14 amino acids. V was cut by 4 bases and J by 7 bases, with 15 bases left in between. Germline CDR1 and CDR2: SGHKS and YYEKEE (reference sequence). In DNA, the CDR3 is TGTGCCAGCAGCATCCGGGGAGAGGGGAACACCATATATTTT. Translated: CASSIRGEGNTIYF. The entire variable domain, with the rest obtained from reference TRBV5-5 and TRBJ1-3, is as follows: DAGVTQSPTHLIKTRGQQVTLRCSPISGHKSVSWYQQVLGQGPQFIFQYYEKEERGRGNFPDRFSARQFPNYSSELNVNALLLGDSALYLCASSIRGEGNTIYFGEGSWLTVV.

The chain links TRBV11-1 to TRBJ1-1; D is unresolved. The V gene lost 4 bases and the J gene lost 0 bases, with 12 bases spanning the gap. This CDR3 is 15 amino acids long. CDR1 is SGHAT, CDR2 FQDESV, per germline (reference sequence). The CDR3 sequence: CASSSFLSMNTEAFF. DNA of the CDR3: TGTGCCAGCAGCTCTTTTTTGAGCATGAACACTGAAGCTTTCTTT.

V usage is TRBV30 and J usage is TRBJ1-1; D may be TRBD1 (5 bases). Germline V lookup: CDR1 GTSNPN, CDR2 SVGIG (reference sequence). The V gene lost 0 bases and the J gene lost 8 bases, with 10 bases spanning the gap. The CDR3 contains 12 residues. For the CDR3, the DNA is TGTGCCTGGAGTGTAAGGGCAGGGGAAGCTTTCTTT. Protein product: CAWSVRAGEAFF.

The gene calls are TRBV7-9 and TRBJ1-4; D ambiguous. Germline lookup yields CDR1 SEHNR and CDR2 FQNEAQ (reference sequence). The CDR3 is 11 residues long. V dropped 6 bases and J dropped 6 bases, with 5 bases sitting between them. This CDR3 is CASSRYEKLFF. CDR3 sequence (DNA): TGTGCCAGCAGTCGGTATGAAAAACTGTTTTTT.